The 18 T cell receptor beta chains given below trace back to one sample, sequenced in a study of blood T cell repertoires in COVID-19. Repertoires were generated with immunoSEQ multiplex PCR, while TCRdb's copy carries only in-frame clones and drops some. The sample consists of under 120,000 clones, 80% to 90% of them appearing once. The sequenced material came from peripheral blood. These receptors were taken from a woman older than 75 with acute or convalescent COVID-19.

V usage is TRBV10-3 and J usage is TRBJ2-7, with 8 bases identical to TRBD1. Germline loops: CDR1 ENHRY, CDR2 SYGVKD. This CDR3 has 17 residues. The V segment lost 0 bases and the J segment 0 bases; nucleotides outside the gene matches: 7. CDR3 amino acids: CAISESVDRASSYEQYF. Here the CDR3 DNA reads TGTGCCATCAGTGAGTCTGTGGACAGGGCAAGCTCCTACGAGCAGTACTTC.

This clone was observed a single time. The CDR3 nucleotides are TGTGCCAGCAGCTACAGGTCCTCTGGAAACACCATATATTTT. As protein: CASSYRSSGNTIYF. The chain is built from TRBV7-2 and TRBJ1-3, with D maybe TRBD1 (5 bases). Germline V gene sequence: CDR1 SGHTA, CDR2 FQGNSA. The CDR3 is 14 residues long. Trimming removed 4 bases at V and 0 bases at J, with 7 bases between.

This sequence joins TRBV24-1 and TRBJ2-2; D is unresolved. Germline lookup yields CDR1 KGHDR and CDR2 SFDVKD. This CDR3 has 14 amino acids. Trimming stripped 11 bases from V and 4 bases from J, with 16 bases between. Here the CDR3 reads CASSGGVSTGELFF. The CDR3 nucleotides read TGTGCCAGCTCCGGCGGCGTCAGCACCGGGGAGCTGTTTTTT.

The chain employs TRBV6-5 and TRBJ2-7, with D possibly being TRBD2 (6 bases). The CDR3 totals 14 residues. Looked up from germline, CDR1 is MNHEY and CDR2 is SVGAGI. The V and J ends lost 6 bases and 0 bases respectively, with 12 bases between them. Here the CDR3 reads CASREGLSSYEQYF. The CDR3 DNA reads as TGTGCCAGCAGGGAGGGGCTGAGCTCCTACGAGCAGTACTTC.

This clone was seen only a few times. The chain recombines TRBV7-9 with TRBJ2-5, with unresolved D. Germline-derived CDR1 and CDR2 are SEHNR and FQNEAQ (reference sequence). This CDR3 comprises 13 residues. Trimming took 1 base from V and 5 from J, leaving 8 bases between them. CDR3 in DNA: TGTGCCAGCAGCTTAGGTTTTCTGGAGACCCAGTACTTC. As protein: CASSLGFLETQYF.

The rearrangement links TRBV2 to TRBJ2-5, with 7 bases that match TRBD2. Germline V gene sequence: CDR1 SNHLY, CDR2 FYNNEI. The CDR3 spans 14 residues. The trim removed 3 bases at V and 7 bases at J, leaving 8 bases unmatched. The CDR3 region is CASSEQRGLLTQYF. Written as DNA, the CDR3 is TGTGCCAGCAGTGAGCAGCGGGGCCTTCTGACCCAGTACTTC.

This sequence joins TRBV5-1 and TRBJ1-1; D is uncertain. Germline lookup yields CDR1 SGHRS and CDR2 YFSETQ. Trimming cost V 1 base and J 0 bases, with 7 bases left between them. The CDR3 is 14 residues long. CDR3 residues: CASSLNSLNTEAFF. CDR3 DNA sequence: TGCGCCAGCAGCTTGAACAGCTTGAACACTGAAGCTTTCTTT.

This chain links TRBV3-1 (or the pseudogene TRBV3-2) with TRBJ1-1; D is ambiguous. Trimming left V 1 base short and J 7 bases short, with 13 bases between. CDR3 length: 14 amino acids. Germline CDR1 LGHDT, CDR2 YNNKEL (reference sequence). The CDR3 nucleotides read TGTGCCAGCAGCCAAGCTTTTAGTGGGAGTGAAGCTTTCTTT. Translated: CASSQAFSGSEAFF.

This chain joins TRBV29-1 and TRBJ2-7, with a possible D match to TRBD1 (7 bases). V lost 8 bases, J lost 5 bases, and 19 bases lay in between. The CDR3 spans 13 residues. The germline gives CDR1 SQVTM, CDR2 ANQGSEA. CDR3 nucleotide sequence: TGCAGCCAGAAAGGACAGGCGGGACACGAGCAGTACTTC. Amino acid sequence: CSQKGQAGHEQYF.

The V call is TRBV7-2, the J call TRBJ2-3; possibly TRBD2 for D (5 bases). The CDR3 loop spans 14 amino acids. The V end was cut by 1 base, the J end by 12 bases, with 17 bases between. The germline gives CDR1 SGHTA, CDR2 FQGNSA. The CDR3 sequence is CASSLESGQTIQYF. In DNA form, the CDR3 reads TGTGCCAGCAGCTTAGAGAGTGGGCAGACTATTCAGTATTTT.

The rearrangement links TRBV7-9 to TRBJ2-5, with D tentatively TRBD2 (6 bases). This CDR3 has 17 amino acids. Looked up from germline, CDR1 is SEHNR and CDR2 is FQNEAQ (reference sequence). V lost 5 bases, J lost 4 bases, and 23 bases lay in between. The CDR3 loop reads CASSRRALGRPPETQYF. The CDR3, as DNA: TGTGCCAGCAGCAGGAGGGCTCTTGGCCGTCCCCCAGAGACCCAGTACTTC.

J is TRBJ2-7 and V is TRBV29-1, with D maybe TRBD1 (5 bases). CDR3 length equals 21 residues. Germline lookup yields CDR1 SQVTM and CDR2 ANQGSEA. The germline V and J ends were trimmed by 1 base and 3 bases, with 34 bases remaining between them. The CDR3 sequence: CSVEAQIRGRATPGVDYEQYF. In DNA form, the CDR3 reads TGCAGCGTTGAAGCTCAAATCCGCGGCAGGGCCACCCCGGGTGTGGACTACGAGCAGTACTTC.

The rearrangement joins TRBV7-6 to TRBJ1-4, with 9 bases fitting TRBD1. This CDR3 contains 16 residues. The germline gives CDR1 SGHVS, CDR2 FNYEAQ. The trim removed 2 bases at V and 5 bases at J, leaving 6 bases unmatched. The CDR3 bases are TGTGCCAGCAGCTTACGTCCCGGGACAGGGAATGAAAAACTGTTTTTT. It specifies CASSLRPGTGNEKLFF. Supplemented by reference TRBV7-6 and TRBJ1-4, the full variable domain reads GAGVSQSPRYKVTKRGQDVALRCDPISGHVSLYWYRQALGQGPEFLTYFNYEAQQDKSGLPNDRFSAERPEGSISTLTIQRTEQRDSAMYRCASSLRPGTGNEKLFFGSGTQLSVL.

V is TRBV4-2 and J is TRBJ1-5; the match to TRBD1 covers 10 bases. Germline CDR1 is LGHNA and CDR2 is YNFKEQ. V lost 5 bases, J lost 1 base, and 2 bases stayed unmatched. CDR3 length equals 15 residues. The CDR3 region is CASSSGQGSNQPQHF. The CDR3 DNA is TGTGCCAGCAGCTCGGGACAGGGGAGCAATCAGCCCCAGCATTTT.

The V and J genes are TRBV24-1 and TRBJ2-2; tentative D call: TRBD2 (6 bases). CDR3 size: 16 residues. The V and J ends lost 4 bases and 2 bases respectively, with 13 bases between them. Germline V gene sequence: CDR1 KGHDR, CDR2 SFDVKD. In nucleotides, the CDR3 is TGTGCCACCAGTGACAGCGGGCCAAAAAACACCGGGGAGCTGTTTTTT. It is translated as CATSDSGPKNTGELFF.

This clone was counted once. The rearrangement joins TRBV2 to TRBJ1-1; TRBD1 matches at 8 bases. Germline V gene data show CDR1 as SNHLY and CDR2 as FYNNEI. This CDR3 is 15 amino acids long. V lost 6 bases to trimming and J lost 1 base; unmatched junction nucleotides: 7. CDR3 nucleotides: TGTGCCAGCAGACGCTTAGGGACAGGGAACACTGAAGCTTTCTTT. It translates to CASRRLGTGNTEAFF.

The CDR3 DNA sequence: TGTGCCACCTCAGGGTTTGGCAATCAGCCCCAGCATTTT. Translating it yields CATSGFGNQPQHF. The chain combines TRBV19 with TRBJ1-5, with a tentative D call TRBD1 (5 bases). Deletions cut 10 bases from V and 2 bases from J, with 12 bases between. The CDR3 consists of 13 residues. Germline V CDR1 and CDR2: LNHDA, SQIVND (reference sequence).

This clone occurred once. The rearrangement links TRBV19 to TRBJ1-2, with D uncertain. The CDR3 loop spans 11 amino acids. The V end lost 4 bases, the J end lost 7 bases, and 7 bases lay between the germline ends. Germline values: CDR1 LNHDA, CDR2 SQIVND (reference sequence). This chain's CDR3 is CASSTVAGYTF. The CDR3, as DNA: TGTGCCAGTAGTACAGTTGCTGGCTACACCTTC.